A single sample is the source of the 18 T cell receptor beta chains below, sequenced in a study of Ad26.COV2.S vaccination and SARS-CoV-2 variants. Method: immunoSEQ multiplex PCR; TCRdb's copy keeps in-frame clones and lacks some. The sample carries approximately 410,000 clones, approximately 88% recorded once. The treatment: some 20 received Ad26.COV2.S at low or high dose, single or two shots; about 5 received placebo; per-sample allocation not given. Day 63 after the first vaccine or placebo injection was the time point for sampling. The sequenced sample was peripheral blood, obtained in a trial of Ad26.COV2.S vaccine versus placebo. These receptors were collected from a person aged 18-60 years who received the Ad26.COV2.S COVID-19 vaccine or a placebo.

The genes are TRBV20-1 and TRBJ2-3, with D tentatively TRBD2 (5 bases). This CDR3 region has 16 residues. The germline gives CDR1 DFQATT, CDR2 SNEGSKA (reference sequence). Deletions cut 3 bases from V and 0 bases from J, with 16 bases between. CDR3 nucleotides: TGCAGTGCTAGTTCCCCAACTAGGCCTAGCACAGATACGCAGTATTTT. It encodes CSASSPTRPSTDTQYF.

This clone was observed a single time. This sequence joins TRBV2 and TRBJ2-5; a weak D match, TRBD2 (5 bases). Trimming left V 4 bases short and J 5 bases short, with 11 bases between. Germline CDR1 is SNHLY and CDR2 is FYNNEI. The CDR3 is 13 residues long. The CDR3 loop is CASSAIPGETQYF. In DNA form, the CDR3 reads TGTGCCAGCAGTGCAATTCCGGGGGAGACCCAGTACTTC.

The DNA of the CDR3 is TGTGCCAGCAGCCAACTACCGGGACAGGGGGAAGCTAACTATGGCTACACCTTC. This sequence encodes CASSQLPGQGEANYGYTF. The chain links TRBV4-2 to TRBJ1-2; 11 nucleotides align to TRBD1. The germline gives CDR1 LGHNA, CDR2 YNFKEQ. This CDR3 has 18 amino acids. Trimming cost V 2 bases and J 0 bases; bases outside gene matches: 8.

DNA for the CDR3: TGTGCCAGCAGCCAAGATCCCAGCGAAGACACCGGGGAGCTGTTTTTT. It specifies CASSQDPSEDTGELFF. The chain employs TRBV3-1 (or the pseudogene TRBV3-2) and TRBJ2-2; no clear D gene. V lost 0 bases and J 3 bases, leaving 11 bases between the germline ends. Germline V gene lookup returns CDR1 LGHDT and CDR2 YNNKEL (reference sequence). This CDR3 is built from 16 residues.

The genes are TRBV7-2 and TRBJ1-2, with D tentatively TRBD1 (5 bases). The germline V gene has CDR1 SGHTA and CDR2 FQGNSA. The CDR3 loop spans 13 amino acids. Trimming shortened V by 2 bases and J by 4 bases, and 8 bases separated the two germline ends. The CDR3 here is CASSLTGAYGYTF. CDR3 nucleotides: TGTGCCAGCAGCTTAACAGGAGCCTATGGCTACACCTTC. The full variable domain, rest sourced from reference TRBV7-2 and TRBJ1-2, is GAGVSQSPSNKVTEKGKDVELRCDPISGHTALYWYRQSLGQGLEFLIYFQGNSAPDKSGLPSDRFSAERTGGSVSTLTIQRTQQEDSAVYLCASSLTGAYGYTFGSGTRLTVV.

This chain joins TRBV6-5 and TRBJ2-3; 13 bases line up with TRBD2. CDR1 and CDR2 (germline): MNHEY, SVGAGI. CDR3 size: 16 residues. V gave up 3 bases and J gave up 5 bases; unmatched junction bases: 5. CDR3 residues: CASSYGLAGAEDTQYF. The CDR3 nucleotides are TGTGCCAGCAGTTATGGACTAGCGGGGGCTGAAGATACGCAGTATTTT.

The chain has TRBV15 and TRBJ2-7; D might be TRBD1 (6 bases). V lost 2 bases, J lost 7 bases, and 15 bases lay in between. Per the germline V gene, CDR1 is LNHNV and CDR2 is YYDKDF (reference sequence). This CDR3 has 14 residues. CDR3 loop: CATSRNQGLGEQYF. As DNA, the CDR3 is TGTGCCACCAGCAGAAACCAGGGGTTGGGGGAGCAGTACTTC. The full variable domain, completed using reference TRBV15 and TRBJ2-7, is DAMVIQNPRYQVTQFGKPVTLSCSQTLNHNVMYWYQQKSSQAPKLLFHYYDKDFNNEADTPDNFQSRRPNTSFCFLDIRSPGLGDTAMYLCATSRNQGLGEQYFGPGTRLTVT.

V usage is TRBV30 and J usage is TRBJ1-1; D remains ambiguous. The V end was cut by 4 bases, the J end by 0 bases, with 12 bases between. The CDR3 loop spans 14 amino acids. The germline gives CDR1 GTSNPN, CDR2 SVGIG (reference sequence). CDR3 loop: CAWNGVGMNTEAFF. The CDR3 bases are TGTGCCTGGAATGGGGTGGGTATGAACACTGAAGCTTTCTTT.

This clone was seen a few times. Distinct nucleotide sequences in the sample also encode this CDR3. J is TRBJ2-1 and V is TRBV6-1; 7 nucleotides line up with TRBD2. V trimming: 1 base; J trimming: 4 bases; junction bases outside the gene matches: 7. The CDR3 has 16 amino acids. Germline CDR1 and CDR2: MNHNS and SASEGT. The CDR3 here is CASSEDGGGAYNEQFF. CDR3 coding DNA: TGTGCCAGCAGTGAAGATGGGGGGGGTGCTTACAATGAGCAGTTCTTC.

The chain combines TRBV3-1 (or the pseudogene TRBV3-2) with TRBJ1-6; D call uncertain. Germline CDR1 LGHDT, CDR2 YNNKEL (reference sequence). The CDR3 loop spans 15 amino acids. V was shortened by 6 bases and J by 10 bases, with 19 bases between the two germline ends. CDR3 sequence reads: CASRQSSPRASPLHF. The CDR3 DNA follows: TGTGCCAGCAGGCAAAGCTCACCTAGGGCATCACCCCTCCACTTT.

The CDR3 is CASSGDRGNNSPLHF. CDR3 nucleotides: TGTGCCAGCAGCGGGGACAGGGGAAATAATTCACCCCTCCACTTT. The chain recombines TRBV5-4 with TRBJ1-6; 10 bases align to TRBD1. V shed 4 bases, J shed 5 bases, and the junction held 3 bases outside the gene matches. There are 15 residues in the CDR3. CDR1 is SGHNT, CDR2 YYREEE, per germline (reference sequence).

V gene TRBV6-5 combines with J gene TRBJ1-2; weak D call: TRBD1 (6 bases). The CDR3 length is 13 residues. Trimming removed 5 bases from V and 4 bases from J, with 11 bases in between. CDR1 is MNHEY, CDR2 SVGAGI, per germline. The CDR3 region has the DNA TGTGCCAGCAGTCGACAGGAGTCCTATGGCTACACCTTC. Translation: CASSRQESYGYTF.

This sequence joins TRBV27 and TRBJ1-2, with 9 nucleotides matching TRBD1. V trimming: 6 bases; J trimming: 8 bases; junction bases outside the gene matches: 10. The length of the CDR3 is 14 residues. CDR1 is MNHEY, CDR2 SMNVEV, per germline (reference sequence). As DNA, the CDR3 is TGTGCCAGCAGACCCACAGGGGGCTCTAGGGGCTACACCTTC. This encodes CASRPTGGSRGYTF.

V and J are TRBV14 and TRBJ2-2; 8 nucleotides match TRBD1. The CDR3 is 18 residues long. Germline CDR1 reads SGHDN; CDR2 reads FVKESK. V was clipped by 4 bases and J by 3 bases; unmatched bases: 13. The CDR3, as DNA: TGTGCCAGCAGCCTACGGGTTGCACGACAGGGGTACACCGGGGAGCTGTTTTTT. This gives the protein CASSLRVARQGYTGELFF.

This chain connects TRBV4-3 to TRBJ2-7, with D perhaps being TRBD1 or TRBD2 (7 bases each). This CDR3 is 15 amino acids long. V lost 3 bases, J lost 3 bases, and 15 bases lay in between. CDR1 is LGHNA and CDR2 is YSLEER in the germline V gene. CDR3 region: CASSQRAGGDYEQYF. The CDR3 DNA follows: TGCGCCAGCAGCCAGCGCGCAGGGGGGGACTACGAGCAGTACTTC.

This chain joins TRBV28 and TRBJ2-5; 7 nucleotides line up with TRBD1. The CDR3 length is 16 residues. The ends lost 7 bases at V and 0 bases at J; junction bases unmatched: 11. In germline, CDR1 is MDHEN, CDR2 SYDVKM. The CDR3 here is CASNYKGATNQETQYF. The CDR3 region has the DNA TGTGCCAGCAACTATAAGGGGGCCACGAACCAAGAGACCCAGTACTTC. The full variable domain, with the rest looked up from reference TRBV28 and TRBJ2-5, is DVKVTQSSRYLVKRTGEKVFLECVQDMDHENMFWYRQDPGLGLRLIYFSYDVKMKEKGDIPEGYSVSREKKERFSLILESASTNQTSMYLCASNYKGATNQETQYFGPGTRLLVL.

This clone has only one observation. The chain links TRBV25-1 to TRBJ2-5, with D unresolved. The CDR3 extends over 15 amino acids. CDR1 and CDR2 (germline): MGHDK, SYGVNS. V dropped 4 bases and J dropped 5 bases, with 17 bases sitting between them. This CDR3 reads CASSGHYMTWETQYF. The CDR3 DNA sequence: TGTGCCAGCAGTGGACATTATATGACCTGGGAGACCCAGTACTTC.

The J gene is TRBJ1-5, the V gene TRBV6-1; 7 bases are a match to TRBD1. Losses at the gene ends were 3 bases for V and 1 base for J; bases not matched to a gene: 6. Per the germline V gene, CDR1 is MNHNS and CDR2 is SASEGT. The CDR3 loop spans 16 amino acids. Written as DNA, the CDR3 is TGTGCCAGCAGTGACGAGGGGGCTAGGAGCAATCAGCCCCAGCATTTT. It is translated as CASSDEGARSNQPQHF.